This TCR beta chain was captured by sequencing in a study of PD-L1 blockade in urothelial cancer. With V trimmed by 0 bases and J by 5 bases, 1 base remained unmatched. The CDR3 loop spans 14 amino acids. The germline gives CDR1 LNHDA, CDR2 SQIVND (reference sequence). Only in-frame clones appear in the TCRdb table, and some are missing; sequencing was by immunoSEQ multiplex PCR. Of 14,000 to 15,000 clones listed, approximately 88% are singletons. The receptor was derived from a man between 70 and 80 years old with urothelial cancer. V is TRBV19 and J is TRBJ1-5; 7 nucleotides line up with TRBD1. The sample in question was PBMCs, obtained around atezolizumab (anti-PD-L1) treatment. In DNA form, the CDR3 reads TGTGCCAGTAGTATAGACGACAGGGATCAGCCCCAGCATTTT. Protein: CASSIDDRDQPQHF.